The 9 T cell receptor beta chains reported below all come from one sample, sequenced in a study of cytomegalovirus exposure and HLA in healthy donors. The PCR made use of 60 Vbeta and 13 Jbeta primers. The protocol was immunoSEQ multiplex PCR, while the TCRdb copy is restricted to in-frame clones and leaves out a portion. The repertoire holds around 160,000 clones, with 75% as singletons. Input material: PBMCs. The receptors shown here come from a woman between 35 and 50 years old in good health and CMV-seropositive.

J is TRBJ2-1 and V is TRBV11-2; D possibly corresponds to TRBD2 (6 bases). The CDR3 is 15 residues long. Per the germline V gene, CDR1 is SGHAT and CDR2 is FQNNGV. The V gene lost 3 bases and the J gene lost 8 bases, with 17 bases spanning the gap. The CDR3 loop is CASSLGQLAGDEQFF. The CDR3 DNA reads TGTGCCAGCAGCTTGGGGCAACTAGCCGGCGATGAGCAGTTCTTC.

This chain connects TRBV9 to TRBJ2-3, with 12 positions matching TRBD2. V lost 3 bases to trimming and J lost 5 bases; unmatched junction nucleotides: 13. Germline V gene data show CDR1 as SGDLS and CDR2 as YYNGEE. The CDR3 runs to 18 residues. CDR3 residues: CASSAEAGLAGGRDTQYF. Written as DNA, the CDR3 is TGTGCCAGCAGCGCGGAAGCGGGACTAGCGGGTGGTCGAGATACGCAGTATTTT. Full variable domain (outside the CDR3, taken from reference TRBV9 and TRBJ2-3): DSGVTQTPKHLITATGQRVTLRCSPRSGDLSVYWYQQSLDQGLQFLIQYYNGEERAKGNILERFSAQQFPDLHSELNLSSLELGDSALYFCASSAEAGLAGGRDTQYFGPGTRLTVL.

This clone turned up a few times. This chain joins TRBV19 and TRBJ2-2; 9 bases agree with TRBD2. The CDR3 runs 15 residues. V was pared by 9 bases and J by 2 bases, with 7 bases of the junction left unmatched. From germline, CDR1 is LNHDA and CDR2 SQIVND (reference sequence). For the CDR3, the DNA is TGTGCCAGCAAAATAGCGGGAGTAAACACCGGGGAGCTGTTTTTT. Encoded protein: CASKIAGVNTGELFF.

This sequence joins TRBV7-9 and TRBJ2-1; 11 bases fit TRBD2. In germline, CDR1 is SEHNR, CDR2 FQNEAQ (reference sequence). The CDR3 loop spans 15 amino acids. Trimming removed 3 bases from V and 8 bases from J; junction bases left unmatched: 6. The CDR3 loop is CASSFTSGSKYEQFF. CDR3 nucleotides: TGTGCCAGCAGCTTCACTAGCGGGAGTAAGTATGAGCAGTTCTTC.

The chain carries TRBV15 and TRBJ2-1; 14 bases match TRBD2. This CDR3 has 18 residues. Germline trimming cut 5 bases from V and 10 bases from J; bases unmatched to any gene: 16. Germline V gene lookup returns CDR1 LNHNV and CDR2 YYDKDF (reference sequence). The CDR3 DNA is TGTGCCACCAGCGGCCAGCCCGGGACTAGCGGGAGTGGTAGAGAGCAGTTCTTC. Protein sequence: CATSGQPGTSGSGREQFF.

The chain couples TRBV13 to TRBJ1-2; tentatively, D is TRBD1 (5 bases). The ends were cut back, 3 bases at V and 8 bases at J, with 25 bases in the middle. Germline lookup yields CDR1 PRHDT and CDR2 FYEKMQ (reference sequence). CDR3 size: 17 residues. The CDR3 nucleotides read TGTGCCAGCAGCTTGGCCCGCACCAGGGTTGGTACCCAAGGCTACACCTTC. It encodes CASSLARTRVGTQGYTF.

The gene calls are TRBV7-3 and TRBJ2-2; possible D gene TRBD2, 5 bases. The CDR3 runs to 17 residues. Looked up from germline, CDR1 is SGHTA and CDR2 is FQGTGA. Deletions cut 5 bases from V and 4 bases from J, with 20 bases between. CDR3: CASSLSISGGSTGELFF. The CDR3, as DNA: TGTGCCAGCAGCCTCTCAATCTCCGGAGGCAGCACCGGGGAGCTGTTTTTT.

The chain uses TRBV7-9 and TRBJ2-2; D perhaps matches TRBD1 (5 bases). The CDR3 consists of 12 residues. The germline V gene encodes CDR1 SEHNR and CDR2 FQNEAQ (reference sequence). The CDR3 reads CSGQTITGELFF. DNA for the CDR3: TGTTCCGGACAAACTATAACCGGGGAGCTGTTTTTT.

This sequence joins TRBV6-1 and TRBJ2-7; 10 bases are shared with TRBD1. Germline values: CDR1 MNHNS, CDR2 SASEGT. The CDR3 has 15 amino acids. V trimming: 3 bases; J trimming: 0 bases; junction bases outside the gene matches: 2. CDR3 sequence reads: CASSDRTGGSYEQYF. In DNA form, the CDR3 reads TGTGCCAGCAGTGACAGGACAGGGGGCTCCTACGAGCAGTACTTC.